The clone carrying this T cell receptor beta chain was seen only a few times. MiXCR, applied by TCRdb to the 5' RACE reads, yields one record per CDR3 protein. The data hold approximately 500,000 distinct CDR3 sequences, with roughly 25% observed a single time. This entry belongs to a study of T-cell memory formation after mild COVID-19. CDR3 length equals 15 residues. Germline loops: CDR1 MNHEY, CDR2 SVGEGT. V gave up 5 bases and J gave up 5 bases; unmatched junction bases: 8. This sequence joins TRBV6-2 or TRBV6-3 and TRBJ2-7, with 11 bases lining up with TRBD2. Sequences were obtained from PBMCs or a T cell subset sorted from them (not recorded which). The clonotype originates from an adult woman who had mild COVID-19 (a few samples of this study predate the infection). Cell type and time point are not known. CDR3 sequence reads: CASSPSLAGGNEQYF. CDR3 bases: TGTGCCAGCAGTCCCAGTCTAGCGGGAGGTAACGAGCAGTACTTC.